This note documents a single T cell receptor (beta chain) sequence. What it recognizes is unknown. Trimming took 0 bases from V and 0 from J; bases not matched to a gene: 1. This CDR3 has 15 amino acids. Germline V gene lookup returns CDR1 SQVTM and CDR2 ANQGSEA. Time point in this sample: blood 4 weeks post-SBRT, at nephrectomy. Treatment: 15 Gy SBRT to primary tumor, nephrectomy 4 weeks later. Nephrectomy followed 15 Gy stereotactic body radiation by 4 weeks. Blood was sampled at baseline, 2 weeks and 4 weeks after SBRT. These data originate in a study of radiation and T cells in renal cell carcinoma. Sequenced by immunoSEQ multiplex PCR; TCRdb stores in-frame clones only, minus some. The sample records 150,000 to 200,000 clones, less than 90% being singletons. Study-wide points: Top tumor clonotypes rose in blood 2 weeks post-radiation, then contracted.

This TCR was recovered from a woman aged 45-59 years with renal cell carcinoma. V gene TRBV29-1 combines with J gene TRBJ2-3; 9 bases are a match to TRBD2. Here the sequenced sample was blood, taken from a patient whose treatment included radiotherapy and nephrectomy. CDR3 DNA sequence: TGCAGCGTTGAAGATAGCGGGGGTAGCACAGATACGCAGTATTTT. It codes for CSVEDSGGSTDTQYF.